A selection of T cell receptor beta chains follows, all from one sample in a study of blood T cell repertoires in COVID-19. The data were produced by immunoSEQ multiplex PCR, yet TCRdb's version contains in-frame clones alone and is incomplete. Of about 290,000 clones listed, around nine tenths were seen once; the top ten hold less than 2%. Material for sequencing was PBMCs or T cells enriched from blood (not recorded which). The receptors were sampled from a woman in her thirties or forties who had recovered from COVID-19. CDR3s include the opening cysteine and the closing phenylalanine or tryptophan. A D gene is named only where the DNA matches it firmly. A row's size may be missing; if present it is once, few, many or a size class.

>TRBJ2-7|TRBV30|.|TRBD1
TGTGCCTGGAGTGGTACAGGGGTGGAGCAGTACTTC
CAWSGTGVEQYF
>TRBJ2-5|TRBV7-2|many|TRBD2
TGTGCCAGCAGCCCCTTATCGACTAGCGAAGAGACCCAGTACTTC
CASSPLSTSEETQYF
>TRBJ2-3|TRBV7-2|.|.
TGTGCCAGCAGCTTAGGGGCCCTCCCACCCCCAGATACGCAGTATTTT
CASSLGALPPPDTQYF
>TRBJ1-3|TRBV9|.|TRBD1
TGTGCCAGCAGTGGGGACAGGGGGCCCTCTGGAAACACCATATATTTT
CASSGDRGPSGNTIYF
>TRBJ1-4|TRBV5-6|.|.
TGTGCCAGCAGCTTGCCAGATAATGAAAAACTGTTTTTT
CASSLPDNEKLFF
>TRBJ2-5|TRBV14|.|.
TGTGCCAGCAGCCAAGAGAGGGGGGGCGGGCGTCAAGAGACCCAGTACTTC
CASSQERGGGRQETQYF
>TRBJ2-7|TRBV29-1|.|TRBD1
TGCAGCGTACGTAAACCGGGACAGGGGTTCCACGAGCAGTACTTC
CSVRKPGQGFHEQYF
>TRBJ1-5|TRBV7-8|many|.
TGTGCCAGCAGCCCCAGGAATAATCAGCCCCAGCATTTT
CASSPRNNQPQHF
>TRBJ1-1|TRBV27|once|.
TGTGCCAGCAGTTTAGAGGGCAGGAGGAGCACTGAAGCTTTCTTT
CASSLEGRRSTEAFF
>TRBJ1-1|TRBV9|few|.
TGTGCCAGCAGCAGACGGGACACCCAGATGAACACTGAAGCTTTCTTT
CASSRRDTQMNTEAFF
>TRBJ1-2|TRBV9|.|TRBD1
TGTGCCAGCAGCGCACATGGGACAGCTAACTATGGCTACACCTTC
CASSAHGTANYGYTF
>TRBJ2-5|TRBV10-2|.|.
TGCGCCAGCAGTGAAGCCCCGAGGGAGACCCAGTACTTC
CASSEAPRETQYF
>TRBJ1-1|TRBV11-1|.|.
TGTGCCAGCAGCTCGAGGGCAGGTTGGGACACTGAAGCTTTCTTT
CASSSRAGWDTEAFF
>TRBJ2-5|TRBV6-5|.|TRBD2
TGTGCCAGCGCTAACCGAGCGGGAGGGCAAGAGACCCAGTACTTC
CASANRAGGQETQYF
>TRBJ1-1|TRBV4-2|.|.
TGTGCCAGCAGCACCGGACACCAACCCCACACTGAAGCTTTCTTT
CASSTGHQPHTEAFF
>TRBJ1-5|TRBV4-2|once|TRBD1
TGTGCCAGCAGCCAAGGTGACCGGACAGGGAATCAGCCCCAGCATTTT
CASSQGDRTGNQPQHF
>TRBJ1-3|TRBV5-1|.|.
TGCGCCAGCAGCTTGGGACAGACATACTCTGGAAACACCATATATTTT
CASSLGQTYSGNTIYF
>TRBJ2-2|TRBV9|.|.
TGTGCCAGCAGCGTTACCCAGGGTGCCGGGGAGCTGTTTTTT
CASSVTQGAGELFF
>TRBJ2-7|TRBV5-1|.|TRBD1
TGCGCCAGCAGCTCAGACAGGGGGGCCTACGAGCAGTACTTC
CASSSDRGAYEQYF
>TRBJ1-2|TRBV6-5|.|TRBD1
TGTGCCAGCAGTTACATTACAAAAGGGGGCACTGGCTACACCTTC
CASSYITKGGTGYTF
>TRBJ2-2|TRBV7-6|.|TRBD1
TGTGCCAGCAGCTTTCGGACAGGGGATCTCACCGGGGAGCTGTTTTTT
CASSFRTGDLTGELFF
>TRBJ1-6|TRBV21-1|.|.
TGTGCCATTCCGACACATCCTCATTCACCCCTCCACTTT
CAIPTHPHSPLHF
>TRBJ2-7|TRBV30|.|.
TGTGCCTGGAGTGCCGAGGTAGGCCGCTACGAGCAGTACTTC
CAWSAEVGRYEQYF